What follows is one T cell receptor (beta chain) and its context. No antigen is known for it. TCRdb's copy holds only in-frame clones and misses some; the assay was immunoSEQ multiplex PCR. The table lists 95,000 to 150,000 clones, roughly 87% of them singletons. Germline V gives CDR1 LGHNA, CDR2 YNFKEQ. V was trimmed by 4 bases and J by 2 bases, leaving 14 bases between them. The CDR3 runs 15 residues. The data are from a study of T cell responses to AZD1222 COVID-19 vaccine. Study results and caveats: Across spike, vaccine-associated CD4 TCRs were found, dominant at 160-218 and 743-854.

The V call is TRBV4-2, the J call TRBJ2-5; either TRBD1 or TRBD2 may fit D (5 bases each). This TCR was sampled from an adult in good health. This specimen consisted of peripheral blood, obtained on day 0 of AZD1222 vaccination. This chain's CDR3 is CASSRGTPFQETQYF. CDR3 DNA sequence: TGTGCCAGCAGCCGGGGGACCCCGTTTCAAGAGACCCAGTACTTC.